The sequence of this T cell receptor beta chain was determined in a study of control samples from healthy donors and cancer patients. TCRdb keeps only in-frame clones here, not all; method: immunoSEQ multiplex PCR. Of 200,000 to 250,000 clones in the sample, roughly 94% were seen once. The CDR3 contains 14 residues. Trimming removed 6 bases at V and 1 base at J, with 13 bases between. Germline V gives CDR1 LGHNA, CDR2 YSLEER. The gene calls are TRBV4-3 and TRBJ2-7; a possible D gene is TRBD1 (6 bases). This receptor was taken from a man aged 50 or older in good health. The material sequenced was blood. For the CDR3, the DNA is TGCGCCAGCAGTCGGTACAGGGAGTCCTACGAGCAGTACTTC. Amino acid sequence: CASSRYRESYEQYF.